Sequencing of this T cell receptor beta chain was carried out in a study of identical twins. TCRdb called the 5' RACE reads again in MiXCR, with one record for every CDR3 protein. There are 520,000 or so distinct CDR3 sequences in the sample; around 20% occur only once, and around 1% lies in the top ten. Germline V lookup: CDR1 MGHDK, CDR2 SYGVNS. Trimming took 8 bases from V and 8 from J, leaving 18 bases between them. The CDR3 runs to 13 residues. The data also belong to a second study, concerning T cells expressing NK-cell markers.

The sample taken for sequencing was CD4+ T cells sorted from blood. The receptor comes from a woman aged 18-30 years in good health. The gene calls are TRBV25-1 and TRBJ1-2; D unclear. The CDR3: CASRGLNPGGYTF. The DNA of the CDR3 is TGTGCCAGCCGTGGATTAAACCCGGGCGGCTACACCTTC.